These 18 T cell receptor beta chains were sequenced from one sample in a study of T cell changes during pregnancy in multiple sclerosis. Measured with immunoSEQ multiplex PCR; TCRdb has only the in-frame clones, and not every one. The table lists around 65,000 clones, roughly nine tenths of them singletons. The sample consisted of peripheral blood, taken in the first trimester of pregnancy. The receptors here all came from a female donor in good health, enrolled as a control in a pregnancy study.

The chain employs TRBV5-1 and TRBJ2-1; D not resolved. CDR3 length: 16 amino acids. Germline V CDR1 and CDR2: SGHRS, YFSETQ. Trimming removed 4 bases at V and 2 bases at J, with 16 bases between. CDR3 protein: CASSLRPQSPYNEQFF. CDR3 nucleotides: TGCGCCAGCAGCCTGAGACCACAGTCACCCTACAATGAGCAGTTCTTC. Full variable domain (rest looked up from reference TRBV5-1 and TRBJ2-1): KAGVTQTPRYLIKTRGQQVTLSCSPISGHRSVSWYQQTPGQGLQFLFEYFSETQRNKGNFPGRFSGRQFSNSRSEMNVSTLELGDSALYLCASSLRPQSPYNEQFFGPGTRLTVL.

The V and J genes are TRBV27 and TRBJ2-7; TRBD1 agrees at 7 bases. The CDR3 contains 13 residues. Germline trimming cut 3 bases from V and 3 bases from J; bases unmatched to any gene: 2. Per the germline V gene, CDR1 is MNHEY and CDR2 is SMNVEV (reference sequence). The DNA of the CDR3 is TGTGCCAGCAGTTTGGGACAGTTCTACGAGCAGTACTTC. This translates into CASSLGQFYEQYF.

CDR3 bases: TGTGCCAGCTCACCCAATCAGGGCCGGACGGGGAACACTGAAGCTTTCTTT. This sequence encodes CASSPNQGRTGNTEAFF. V is TRBV18 and J is TRBJ1-1, with D possibly being TRBD1 (5 bases). V was cut by 3 bases and J by 1 base, with 18 bases left in between. CDR1 KGHSH and CDR2 LQKENI come from the germline V gene. The CDR3 is made up of 17 amino acids.

This clone was seen just once. The chain links TRBV30 to TRBJ1-2, with 8 positions matching TRBD1. The germline gives CDR1 GTSNPN, CDR2 SVGIG (reference sequence). CDR3 size: 14 residues. Germline trimming cut 4 bases from V and 9 bases from J; bases unmatched to any gene: 13. The CDR3 here is CAWNDSGQGKSYTF. CDR3 DNA sequence: TGTGCCTGGAATGATTCCGGACAGGGTAAAAGCTACACCTTC. Based on the CDR3 plus reference TRBV30 and TRBJ1-2, the full variable domain is SQTIHQWPATLVQPVGSPLSLECTVEGTSNPNLYWYRQAAGRGLQLLFYSVGIGQISSEVPQNLSASRPQDRQFILSSKKLLLSDSGFYLCAWNDSGQGKSYTFGSGTRLTVV.

Regarding this clone: At the DNA level, this CDR3 is encoded by other sequences in the same sample as well. V usage is TRBV7-2 and J usage is TRBJ2-5; 10 nucleotides align to TRBD1. The CDR3 has 15 amino acids. With 0 bases clipped from V and 4 bases from J, the junction kept 2 bases outside the gene matches. Germline V gives CDR1 SGHTA, CDR2 FQGNSA. The CDR3 DNA sequence: TGTGCCAGCAGCTTAGCGAGGACAGGGGGAGAGACCCAGTACTTC. As protein: CASSLARTGGETQYF.

This clone occurred once. The chain has TRBV7-3 and TRBJ2-7; 8 nucleotides align to TRBD1. Trimming took 5 bases from V and 6 from J; bases not matched to a gene: 6. There are 13 residues in the CDR3. Germline V gene data show CDR1 as SGHTA and CDR2 as FQGTGA. This chain's CDR3 is CASSPLQGGEQYF. CDR3 in DNA: TGTGCCAGCAGCCCCCTACAGGGGGGCGAGCAGTACTTC.

The chain couples TRBV5-6 to TRBJ2-3; the D gene is possibly TRBD1 (6 bases). CDR1 is SGHDT and CDR2 is YYEEEE in the germline V gene. Trimming cost V 0 bases and J 9 bases, with 8 bases left between them. The CDR3 has 12 residues. The CDR3 loop is CASSLGGQTQYF. CDR3 coding DNA: TGTGCCAGCAGCTTGGGGGGGCAGACGCAGTATTTT.

This rearrangement joins TRBV19 to TRBJ2-2; 7 bases line up with TRBD2. The germline CDR1 and CDR2 sequences are LNHDA and SQIVND (reference sequence). V lost 9 bases to trimming and J lost 5 bases; unmatched junction nucleotides: 9. The CDR3 runs to 14 residues. The CDR3 spells CASSSGTITGELFF. For the CDR3, the DNA is TGTGCCAGCTCTTCCGGGACTATTACCGGGGAGCTGTTTTTT. Based on the CDR3 plus reference TRBV19 and TRBJ2-2, the full variable domain is DGGITQSPKYLFRKEGQNVTLSCEQNLNHDAMYWYRQDPGQGLRLIYYSQIVNDFQKGDIAEGYSVSREKKESFPLTVTSAQKNPTAFYLCASSSGTITGELFFGEGSRLTVL.

The chain has TRBV9 and TRBJ2-7; possibly TRBD2 for D (5 bases). V was trimmed by 0 bases and J by 6 bases, leaving 16 bases between them. Germline V lookup: CDR1 SGDLS, CDR2 YYNGEE. CDR3 length: 15 amino acids. The CDR3 here is CASSVGTSLGSEQYF. DNA of the CDR3: TGTGCCAGCAGCGTAGGGACTTCCCTTGGCTCCGAGCAGTACTTC.

The chain links TRBV5-1 to TRBJ1-2, with TRBD1 matching 8 bases. The CDR3 loop spans 14 amino acids. Germline V CDR1 and CDR2: SGHRS, YFSETQ. V dropped 9 bases and J dropped 0; count of bases not matched to a gene: 7. DNA for the CDR3: TGCGCCACCGCGCGGACAGGGACTAACTATGGCTACACCTTC. Translation: CATARTGTNYGYTF.

This chain uses TRBV7-2 with TRBJ2-7; tentative D call: TRBD2 (5 bases). In germline, CDR1 is SGHTA, CDR2 FQGNSA. V lost 1 base to trimming and J lost 3 bases, with 10 bases between them. CDR3 length equals 14 residues. Here the CDR3 DNA reads TGTGCCAGCAGCTTAGGGGAGCGACACTACGAGCAGTACTTC. It yields the protein CASSLGERHYEQYF.

The chain links TRBV12-5 to TRBJ2-2; D is uncertain. Germline loops: CDR1 LGHNT, CDR2 FRNRAP. The CDR3 sequence is 15 residues long. Trimming shortened V by 0 bases and J by 5 bases, and 10 bases separated the two germline ends. The CDR3 DNA sequence: TGTGCTAGTGGTTTGGTAATTACAGATACCGGGGAGCTGTTTTTT. Its translation is CASGLVITDTGELFF. Looking up the rest from reference TRBV12-5 and TRBJ2-2 gives the full variable domain: DARVTQTPRHKVTEMGQEVTMRCQPILGHNTVFWYRQTMMQGLELLAYFRNRAPLDDSGMPKDRFSAEMPDATLATLKIQPSEPRDSAVYFCASGLVITDTGELFFGEGSRLTVL.

This clone appeared a few times. The chain recombines TRBV2 with TRBJ1-5; 10 bases match TRBD1. The germline V gene has CDR1 SNHLY and CDR2 FYNNEI. Trimming removed 6 bases from V and 3 bases from J; junction bases left unmatched: 2. The CDR3 is made up of 14 amino acids. CDR3 loop: CASRGTGDNQPQHF. The CDR3 coding sequence is TGTGCCAGCAGAGGGACAGGGGACAATCAGCCCCAGCATTTT.

This chain joins TRBV4-3 and TRBJ2-7, with D perhaps matching TRBD1 (5 bases). Germline CDR1 is LGHNA and CDR2 is YSLEER. The CDR3 loop spans 15 amino acids. Trimming shortened V by 0 bases and J by 1 base, and 10 bases separated the two germline ends. The CDR3 is CASSQDGGASYEQYF. CDR3 nucleotides: TGCGCCAGCAGCCAAGATGGTGGGGCTTCCTACGAGCAGTACTTC.

V is TRBV4-3 and J is TRBJ2-7; 9 bases line up with TRBD1. J gave up 3 bases and V 2 bases, and 5 bases lay outside the gene matches. Germline V gene data show CDR1 as LGHNA and CDR2 as YSLEER. This CDR3 spans 15 amino acids. In DNA form, the CDR3 reads TGCGCCAGCAGCCAAAAAGGACAGGGGTACTACGAGCAGTACTTC. Protein: CASSQKGQGYYEQYF.

The rearrangement links TRBV11-2 to TRBJ1-2; 8 nucleotides align to TRBD1. Germline lookup yields CDR1 SGHAT and CDR2 FQNNGV. V shed 3 bases, J shed 8 bases, and the junction held 2 bases outside the gene matches. The CDR3 sequence is 12 residues long. This chain's CDR3 is CASSFRQGGYTF. Written as DNA, the CDR3 is TGTGCCAGCAGCTTCCGACAGGGGGGCTACACCTTC.

This sequence joins TRBV4-1 and TRBJ2-1; D may be TRBD2 (7 bases). In germline, CDR1 is MGHRA, CDR2 YSYEKL. The CDR3 runs to 17 residues. V was cut by 3 bases and J by 3 bases, with 18 bases left in between. In nucleotides, the CDR3 is TGCGCCAGCAGCCACCCCTATGGGGGGGCCGTCTACAATGAGCAGTTCTTC. It specifies CASSHPYGGAVYNEQFF.

This clone came up once. Compared with germline, one end of the junction differs, possibly owing to a read error. The chain couples TRBV7-8 to TRBJ2-1; 12 bases line up with TRBD2. Germline lookup yields CDR1 SGHVS and CDR2 FQNEAQ. The CDR3 has 14 residues. For the CDR3, the DNA is TGTGCCAGCAGCTCGGGTTCTAGCGGGGGGGCCGTAGTCTTC. Its protein is CASSSGSSGGAVVF.